A selection of T cell receptor beta chains follows, all from one sample in a study of blood T cell repertoires in COVID-19. Here immunoSEQ multiplex PCR was the method, and the copy in TCRdb shows in-frame clones only, minus some. The top ten hold roughly 1.9% of the sample, which has 350,000 to 450,000 clones, around 87% seen once. Input material: PBMCs or T cells enriched from blood (not recorded which). All receptors come from a man aged 35-49 years in a cohort exposed to, infected with or recovered from COVID-19 (not recorded which). Both conserved end residues are part of each CDR3. D genes are given only for firm matches. Only some rows state a clone size, as once, few, many or a class for expanded clones.

J | D | V | size | CDR3 | DNA
TRBJ2-5 | TRBD2 | TRBV6-1 | - | CASSVTFSGNGETQYF | TGTGCCAGCAGTGTCACCTTTAGCGGGAACGGTGAGACCCAGTACTTC
TRBJ2-7 | TRBD2 | TRBV4-1 | - | CASSQLAGGLGYEQYF | TGCGCCAGCAGCCAGCTAGCGGGAGGGCTTGGCTACGAGCAGTACTTC
TRBJ1-1 | TRBD1 | TRBV29-1 | - | CSGGQGALMNTEAFF | TGCAGCGGAGGACAGGGGGCCCTAATGAACACTGAAGCTTTCTTT
TRBJ2-5 | TRBD1 | TRBV5-1 | - | CASSTSGGERWTQYF | TGCGCCAGCAGCACCTCAGGGGGCGAAAGGTGGACCCAGTACTTC
TRBJ2-7 | - | TRBV11-2 | - | CASSLSIGVYEQYF | TGTGCCAGCAGCTTAAGTATCGGAGTCTACGAGCAGTACTTC
TRBJ2-6 | - | TRBV2 | - | CASSVGANVLTF | TGTGCCAGCAGTGTAGGGGCCAACGTCCTGACTTTC
TRBJ2-7 | TRBD1 | TRBV15 | - | CATSSRLQGVFTGERYEQYF | TGTGCCACCAGCAGTCGCCTCCAAGGGGTGTTCACAGGGGAGAGGTACGAGCAGTACTTC
TRBJ1-4 | - | TRBV19 | once | CASSTLLAANEKLFF | TGTGCCAGTAGTACCCTTTTAGCGGCTAATGAAAAACTGTTTTTT
TRBJ2-7 | TRBD1 | TRBV5-1 | - | CASSFTPDRGSYEQYF | TGCGCCAGCAGCTTCACCCCGGACAGGGGTTCTTACGAGCAGTACTTC
TRBJ1-2 | - | TRBV16 | - | CASSHRGQYGYTF | TGTGCCAGCAGCCACCGAGGGCAGTATGGCTACACCTTC
TRBJ2-7 | TRBD1 | TRBV18 | - | CASADRGSYEQYF | TGTGCCAGCGCCGACAGGGGATCCTACGAGCAGTACTTC
TRBJ2-7 | - | TRBV5-6 | - | CASSLGTSYYEQYF | TGTGCCAGCAGCTTGGGGACTTCCTACTACGAGCAGTACTTC
TRBJ1-2 | - | TRBV20-1 | - | CSASEDGYTF | TGCAGTGCGTCAGAGGATGGCTACACCTTC
TRBJ1-2 | TRBD1 | TRBV6-5 | once | CASSLDRGAYGYTF | TGTGCCAGCAGTTTGGACAGGGGGGCCTATGGCTACACCTTC
TRBJ2-1 | - | TRBV19 | - | CASRASANNYNEQFF | TGTGCCAGTAGAGCTAGCGCTAACAACTACAATGAGCAGTTCTTC
TRBJ2-2 | - | TRBV13 | - | CASSSEGLMNTGELFF | TGTGCCAGCAGCTCGGAGGGCCTGATGAACACCGGGGAGCTGTTTTTT
TRBJ1-1 | - | TRBV5-4 | - | CASSLGLRNTEAFF | TGTGCCAGCAGTCTGGGACTGAGAAACACTGAAGCTTTCTTT
TRBJ1-1 | - | TRBV6-5 | - | CAAGGEGEAFF | TGTGCCGCGGGGGGGGAAGGTGAAGCTTTCTTT
TRBJ1-5 | - | TRBV12-5 | - | CASGLEDSQPQHF | TGTGCTAGTGGTTTGGAGGACAGTCAGCCCCAGCATTTT
TRBJ1-2 | - | TRBV3-1/TRBV3-2 | - | CASSQRGGNYGYTF | TGTGCCAGCAGCCAACGAGGGGGTAACTATGGCTACACCTTC
TRBJ2-2 | TRBD2 | TRBV5-1 | - | CASSFGLAGGIYANTGELFF | TGCGCCAGCAGCTTCGGACTAGCGGGAGGAATTTACGCGAACACCGGGGAGCTGTTTTTT
TRBJ2-1 | TRBD2 | TRBV7-2 | - | CASSIGTSGSNEQFF | TGTGCCAGCAGCATCGGGACTAGCGGGAGTAATGAGCAGTTCTTC
TRBJ2-2 | TRBD2 | TRBV7-6 | - | CASSPGTSGSTGELFF | TGTGCCAGCAGTCCAGGGACTAGCGGGAGCACCGGGGAGCTGTTTTTT
TRBJ2-3 | - | TRBV7-2 | - | CASSLRQGLKSDTQYF | TGTGCCAGCAGCCTTCGGCAGGGTCTGAAGTCAGATACGCAGTATTTT
TRBJ2-1 | - | TRBV5-4 | - | CASSSGQQRSYNEQFF | TGTGCCAGCAGCTCTGGACAGCAGAGATCCTACAATGAGCAGTTCTTC
TRBJ2-7 | TRBD2 | TRBV5-4 | - | CASSQGLAGVYEQYF | TGTGCCAGCAGCCAGGGACTAGCGGGAGTCTACGAGCAGTACTTC
TRBJ1-1 | - | TRBV5-1 | - | CASRLGGTQNTEAFF | TGCGCCAGCAGGTTGGGGGGGACTCAGAACACTGAAGCTTTCTTT
TRBJ2-2 | - | TRBV7-2 | - | CASSSRTGLNTGELFF | TGTGCCAGCAGCTCGAGGACGGGACTGAACACCGGGGAGCTGTTTTTT
TRBJ1-4 | TRBD1 | TRBV5-1 | - | CASSPGQVGEKLFF | TGCGCCAGCAGTCCAGGACAGGTGGGGGAAAAACTGTTTTTT
TRBJ2-5 | TRBD2 | TRBV9 | - | CASSRTSGILQETQYF | TGTGCCAGCAGCCGGACTAGCGGGATCCTACAAGAGACCCAGTACTTC
TRBJ2-7 | - | TRBV6-6 | - | CASSYKENSYEQYF | TGTGCCAGCAGTTACAAGGAGAACTCCTACGAGCAGTACTTC
TRBJ1-6 | - | TRBV28 | - | CASSAGKQVTSPLHF | TGTGCCAGCAGTGCGGGGAAACAAGTAACCTCACCCCTCCACTTT
TRBJ1-6 | - | TRBV5-4 | - | CASRANPGVNNSPLHF | TGTGCCAGCCGCGCGAACCCGGGAGTAAATAATTCACCCCTCCACTTT
TRBJ2-1 | - | TRBV7-9 | - | CASSAGEQFF | TGTGCCAGCTCGGCGGGTGAGCAGTTCTTC
TRBJ2-7 | TRBD2 | TRBV28 | - | CASSSPGLAGASEQYF | TGTGCCAGCAGTTCCCCGGGACTAGCGGGAGCCTCGGAGCAGTACTTC
TRBJ1-1 | - | TRBV7-2 | - | CASSLDQTVGRTEAFF | TGTGCCAGCAGCTTAGACCAGACAGTCGGAAGAACTGAAGCTTTCTTT
TRBJ2-7 | TRBD2 | TRBV5-1 | - | CASSKEVASSGRRDEQYF | TGCGCCAGCAGCAAGGAAGTAGCTTCTAGCGGAAGGCGGGACGAGCAGTACTTC
TRBJ2-7 | - | TRBV5-6 | - | CASSFTPNGVYEQYF | TGTGCCAGCAGTTTCACCCCCAATGGAGTCTACGAGCAGTACTTC
TRBJ2-7 | TRBD1 | TRBV20-1 | - | CSAGGDRSVISSYEQYF | TGCAGTGCTGGTGGGGACAGATCAGTGATAAGCTCCTACGAGCAGTACTTC
TRBJ2-7 | TRBD1 | TRBV6-5 | - | CASSYSKTGVGYEQYF | TGTGCCAGCAGTTACTCAAAGACAGGGGTCGGGTACGAGCAGTACTTC
TRBJ2-7 | TRBD2 | TRBV4-2 | - | CASSTEGSSGRAGPYEQYF | TGTGCCAGCAGCACCGAGGGTAGTAGCGGGAGGGCGGGCCCCTACGAGCAGTACTTC
TRBJ1-2 | TRBD1 | TRBV14 | - | CASSVQGASYGYTF | TGTGCCAGCAGCGTCCAGGGGGCGAGCTATGGCTACACCTTC
TRBJ1-2 | - | TRBV28 | - | CASSLTGGDYGYTF | TGTGCCAGCAGTTTAACCGGGGGAGACTATGGCTACACCTTC
TRBJ2-1 | TRBD2 | TRBV19 | - | CASSMDWTSGSYNEQFF | TGTGCCAGTAGTATGGATTGGACTAGCGGGAGTTACAATGAGCAGTTCTTC